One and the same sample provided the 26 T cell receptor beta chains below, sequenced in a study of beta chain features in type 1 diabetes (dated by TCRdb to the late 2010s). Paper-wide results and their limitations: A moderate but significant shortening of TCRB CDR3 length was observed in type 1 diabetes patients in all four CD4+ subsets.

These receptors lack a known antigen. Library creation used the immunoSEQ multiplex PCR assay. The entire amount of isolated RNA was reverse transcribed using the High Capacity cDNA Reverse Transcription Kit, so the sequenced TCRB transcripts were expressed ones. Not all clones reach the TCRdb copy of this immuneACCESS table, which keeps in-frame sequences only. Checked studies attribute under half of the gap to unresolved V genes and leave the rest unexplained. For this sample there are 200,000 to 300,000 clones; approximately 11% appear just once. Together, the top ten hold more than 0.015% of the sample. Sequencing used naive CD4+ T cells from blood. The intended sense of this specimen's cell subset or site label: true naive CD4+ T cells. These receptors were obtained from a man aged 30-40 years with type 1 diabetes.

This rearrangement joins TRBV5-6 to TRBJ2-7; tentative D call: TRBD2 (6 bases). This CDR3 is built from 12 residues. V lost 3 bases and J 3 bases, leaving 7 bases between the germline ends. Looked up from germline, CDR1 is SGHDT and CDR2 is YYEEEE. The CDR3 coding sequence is TGTGCCAGCAGCTCGCGGGACTACGAGCAGTACTTC. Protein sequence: CASSSRDYEQYF.

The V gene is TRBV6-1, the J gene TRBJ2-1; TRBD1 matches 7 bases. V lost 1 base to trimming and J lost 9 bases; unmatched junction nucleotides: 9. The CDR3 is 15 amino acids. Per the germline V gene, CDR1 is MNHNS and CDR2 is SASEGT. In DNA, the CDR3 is TGTGCCAGCAGTGAAGGGGGACAGTTTTTCGGTGAGCAGTTCTTC. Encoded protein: CASSEGGQFFGEQFF.

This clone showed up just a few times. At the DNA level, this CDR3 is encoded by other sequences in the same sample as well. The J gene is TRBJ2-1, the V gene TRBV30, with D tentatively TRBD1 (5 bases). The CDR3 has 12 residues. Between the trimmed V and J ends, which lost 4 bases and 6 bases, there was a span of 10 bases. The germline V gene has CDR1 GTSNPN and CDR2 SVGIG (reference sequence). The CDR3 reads CAWNRDSNEQFF. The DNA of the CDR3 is TGTGCCTGGAACAGAGACAGCAATGAGCAGTTCTTC.

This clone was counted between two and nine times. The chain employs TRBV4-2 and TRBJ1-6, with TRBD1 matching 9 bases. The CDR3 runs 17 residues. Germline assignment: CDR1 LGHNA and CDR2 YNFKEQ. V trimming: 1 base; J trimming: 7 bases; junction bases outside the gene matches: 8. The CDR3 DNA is TGTGCCAGCAGCCAAGGGTCACAGGGGGCGTCGAATTCACCCCTCCACTTT. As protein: CASSQGSQGASNSPLHF.

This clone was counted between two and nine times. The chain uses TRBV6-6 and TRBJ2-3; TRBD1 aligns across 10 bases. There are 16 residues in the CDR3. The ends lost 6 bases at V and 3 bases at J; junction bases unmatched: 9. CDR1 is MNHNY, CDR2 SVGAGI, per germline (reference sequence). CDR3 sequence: CASRPNRDRGTDTQYF. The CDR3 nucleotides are TGTGCCAGCAGACCAAACCGGGACAGGGGAACAGATACGCAGTATTTT.

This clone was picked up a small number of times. CDR3 residues: CAIGVGYEQYF. The CDR3 DNA is TGTGCCATCGGAGTGGGCTACGAGCAGTACTTC. V is TRBV10-3 and J is TRBJ2-7; D gene ambiguous. The CDR3 has 11 residues. Looked up from germline, CDR1 is ENHRY and CDR2 is SYGVKD. With 8 bases removed from V and 3 bases from J, the gap between germline ends came to 8 bases.

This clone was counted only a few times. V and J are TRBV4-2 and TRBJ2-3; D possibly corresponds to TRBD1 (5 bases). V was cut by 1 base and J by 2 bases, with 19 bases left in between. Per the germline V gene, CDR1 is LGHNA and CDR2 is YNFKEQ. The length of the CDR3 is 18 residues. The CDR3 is CASSQARQHRYPTDTQYF. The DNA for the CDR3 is TGTGCCAGCAGCCAAGCCCGACAGCACCGATACCCCACAGATACGCAGTATTTT.

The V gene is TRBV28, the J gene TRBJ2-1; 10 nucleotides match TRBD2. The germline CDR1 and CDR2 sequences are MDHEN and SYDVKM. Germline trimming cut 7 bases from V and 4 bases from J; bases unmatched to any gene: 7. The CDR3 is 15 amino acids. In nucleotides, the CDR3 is TGTGCCAGCAACATAGCGGGGGGCTTTTACAATGAGCAGTTCTTC. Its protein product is CASNIAGGFYNEQFF.

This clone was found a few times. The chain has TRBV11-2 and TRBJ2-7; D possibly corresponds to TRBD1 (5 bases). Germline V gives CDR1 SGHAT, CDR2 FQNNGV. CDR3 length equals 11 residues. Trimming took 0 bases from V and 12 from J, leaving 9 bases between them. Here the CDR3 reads CASSLEQVSYF. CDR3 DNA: TGTGCCAGCAGCTTAGAACAGGTCTCGTACTTC.

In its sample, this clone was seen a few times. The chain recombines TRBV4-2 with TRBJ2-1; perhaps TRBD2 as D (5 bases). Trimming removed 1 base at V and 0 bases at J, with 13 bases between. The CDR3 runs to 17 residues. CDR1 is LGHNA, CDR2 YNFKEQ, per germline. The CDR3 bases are TGTGCCAGCAGCCAAGCTCCGTCGGGGAGCTCCTACAATGAGCAGTTCTTC. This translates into CASSQAPSGSSYNEQFF.

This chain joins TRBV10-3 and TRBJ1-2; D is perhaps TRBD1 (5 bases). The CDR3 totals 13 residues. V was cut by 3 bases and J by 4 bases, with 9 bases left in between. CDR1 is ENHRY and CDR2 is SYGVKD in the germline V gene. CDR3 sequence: CAISDREGYGYTF. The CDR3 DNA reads TGTGCCATCAGTGACAGGGAGGGCTATGGCTACACCTTC.

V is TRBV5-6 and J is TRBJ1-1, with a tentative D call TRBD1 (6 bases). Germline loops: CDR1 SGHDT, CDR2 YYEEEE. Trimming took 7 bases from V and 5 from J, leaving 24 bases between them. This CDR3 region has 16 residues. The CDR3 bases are TGTGCCAGCTCCGGGAACAGGGAAGGCTTGGGAACTGAAGCTTTCTTT. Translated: CASSGNREGLGTEAFF. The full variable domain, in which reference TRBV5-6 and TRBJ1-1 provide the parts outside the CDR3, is DAGVTQSPTHLIKTRGQQVTLRCSPKSGHDTVSWYQQALGQGPQFIFQYYEEEERQRGNFPDRFSGHQFPNYSSELNVNALLLGDSALYLCASSGNREGLGTEAFFGQGTRLTVV.

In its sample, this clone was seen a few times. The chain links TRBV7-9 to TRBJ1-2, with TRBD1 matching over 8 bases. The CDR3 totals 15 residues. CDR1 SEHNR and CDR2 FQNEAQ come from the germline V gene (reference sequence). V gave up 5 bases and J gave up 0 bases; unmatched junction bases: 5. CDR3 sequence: CASSPTGGTNYGYTF. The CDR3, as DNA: TGTGCCAGCAGCCCAACAGGGGGAACTAACTATGGCTACACCTTC.

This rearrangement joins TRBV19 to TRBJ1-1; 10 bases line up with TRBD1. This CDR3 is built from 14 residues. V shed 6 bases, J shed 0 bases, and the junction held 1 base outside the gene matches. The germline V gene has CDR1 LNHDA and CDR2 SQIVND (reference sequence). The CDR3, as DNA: TGTGCCAGTAGGGGACAGGGGATGAACACTGAAGCTTTCTTT. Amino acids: CASRGQGMNTEAFF.

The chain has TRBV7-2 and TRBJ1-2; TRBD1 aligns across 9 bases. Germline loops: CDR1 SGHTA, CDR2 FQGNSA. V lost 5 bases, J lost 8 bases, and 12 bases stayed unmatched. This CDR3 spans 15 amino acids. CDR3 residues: CASSPEPGQGAGYTF. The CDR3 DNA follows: TGTGCCAGCAGCCCAGAGCCGGGACAGGGTGCCGGCTACACCTTC.

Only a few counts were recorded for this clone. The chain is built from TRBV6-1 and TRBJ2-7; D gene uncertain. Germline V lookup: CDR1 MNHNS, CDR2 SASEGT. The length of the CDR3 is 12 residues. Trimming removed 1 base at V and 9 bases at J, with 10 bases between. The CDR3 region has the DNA TGTGCCAGCAGTGAAGAAACTCCTTTGCAGTACTTC. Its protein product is CASSEETPLQYF.

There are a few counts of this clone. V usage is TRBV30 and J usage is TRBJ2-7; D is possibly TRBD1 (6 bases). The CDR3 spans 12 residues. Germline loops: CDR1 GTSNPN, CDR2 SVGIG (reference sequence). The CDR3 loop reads CGTGTPPHEQYF. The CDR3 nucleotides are TGTGGAACCGGGACACCGCCGCACGAGCAGTACTTC.

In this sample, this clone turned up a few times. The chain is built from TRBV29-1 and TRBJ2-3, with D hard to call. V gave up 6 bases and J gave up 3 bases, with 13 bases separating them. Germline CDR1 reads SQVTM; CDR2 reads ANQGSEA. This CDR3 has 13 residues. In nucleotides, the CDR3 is TGCAGCGTAAGTCCTCGGTTTACAGATACGCAGTATTTT. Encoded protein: CSVSPRFTDTQYF.

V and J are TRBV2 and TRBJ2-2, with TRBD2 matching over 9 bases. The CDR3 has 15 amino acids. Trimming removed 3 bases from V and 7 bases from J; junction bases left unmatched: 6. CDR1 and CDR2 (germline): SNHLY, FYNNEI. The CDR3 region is CASSDRGTSLGELFF. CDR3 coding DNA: TGTGCCAGCAGTGATCGGGGGACTAGCCTCGGGGAGCTGTTTTTT.

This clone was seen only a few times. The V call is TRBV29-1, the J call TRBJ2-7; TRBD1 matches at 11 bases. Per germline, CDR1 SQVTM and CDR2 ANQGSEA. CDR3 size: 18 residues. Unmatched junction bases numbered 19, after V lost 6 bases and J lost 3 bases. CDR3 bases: TGCAGCGTCCTAACCGGGACAGGGGGTAGGTTTCCCTTCTACGAGCAGTACTTC. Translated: CSVLTGTGGRFPFYEQYF.

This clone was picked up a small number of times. CDR3 sequence (DNA): TGTGCCAGCTCAACCGGGATTTATAATTCACCCCTCCACTTT. It specifies CASSTGIYNSPLHF. The chain has TRBV18 and TRBJ1-6; D unclear. The germline gives CDR1 KGHSH, CDR2 LQKENI. V was pared by 5 bases and J by 4 bases, with 9 bases between. This CDR3 comprises 14 residues.

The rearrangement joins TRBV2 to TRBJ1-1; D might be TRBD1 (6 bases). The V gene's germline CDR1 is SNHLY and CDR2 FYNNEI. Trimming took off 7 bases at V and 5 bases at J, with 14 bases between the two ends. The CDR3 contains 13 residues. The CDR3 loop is CASNIDRPTEAFF. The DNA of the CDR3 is TGTGCCAGCAACATCGACAGGCCTACTGAAGCTTTCTTT.

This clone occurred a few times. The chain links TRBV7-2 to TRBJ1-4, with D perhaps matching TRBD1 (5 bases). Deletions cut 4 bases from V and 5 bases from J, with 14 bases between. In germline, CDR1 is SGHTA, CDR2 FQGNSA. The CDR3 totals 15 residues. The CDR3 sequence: CASSSPQGGNEKLFF. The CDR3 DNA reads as TGTGCCAGCAGCTCGCCGCAGGGAGGGAATGAAAAACTGTTTTTT. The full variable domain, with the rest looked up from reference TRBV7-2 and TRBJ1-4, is GAGVSQSPSNKVTEKGKDVELRCDPISGHTALYWYRQSLGQGLEFLIYFQGNSAPDKSGLPSDRFSAERTGGSVSTLTIQRTQQEDSAVYLCASSSPQGGNEKLFFGSGTQLSVL.

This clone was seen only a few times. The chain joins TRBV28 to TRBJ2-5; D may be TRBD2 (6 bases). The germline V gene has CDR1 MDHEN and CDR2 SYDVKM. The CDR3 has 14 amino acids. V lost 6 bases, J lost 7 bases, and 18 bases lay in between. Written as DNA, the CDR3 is TGTGCCAGCAGACCCGGGAGCCCGCGATCGACCCAGTACTTC. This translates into CASRPGSPRSTQYF.

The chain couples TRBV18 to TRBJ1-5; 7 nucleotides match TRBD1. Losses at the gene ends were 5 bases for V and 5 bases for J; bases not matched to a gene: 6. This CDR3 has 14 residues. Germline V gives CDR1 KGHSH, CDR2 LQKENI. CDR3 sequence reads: CASSTTGKDQPQHF. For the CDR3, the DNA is TGTGCCAGCTCAACGACAGGGAAGGATCAGCCCCAGCATTTT.

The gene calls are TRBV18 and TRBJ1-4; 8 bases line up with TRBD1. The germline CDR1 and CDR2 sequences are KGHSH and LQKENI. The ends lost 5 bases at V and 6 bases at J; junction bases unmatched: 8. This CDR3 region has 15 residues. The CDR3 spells CASSELTGADEKLFF. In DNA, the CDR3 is TGTGCCAGCTCAGAACTGACAGGGGCGGATGAAAAACTGTTTTTT.